This T cell receptor beta chain was sequenced for a study of T cell responses to AZD1222 COVID-19 vaccine. Study outcomes and limitations: Repertoire sampling was restricted to post-peak T cell response timepoints. Two AZD1222 doses significantly raised spike-specific TCR breadth and depth over controls. Reportedly, close to half of spike-specific TCRs are directed against unmutated variant regions. Vaccine-related CD4 TCRs covered spike, predominating at 160-218 and 743-854.

As regards this clone: Its antigen is still unknown.

This CDR3 is built from 15 residues. The V end lost 0 bases, the J end lost 2 bases, and 12 bases lay between the germline ends. CDR1 and CDR2 from the germline V gene are SGDLS and YYNGEE. Assay used: immunoSEQ multiplex PCR; TCRdb lists only in-frame clones, some missing. The table records under 95,000 clones, roughly 90% of them present only once. Source: peripheral blood, taken 28 days after the second AZD1222 dose. The V gene is TRBV9, the J gene TRBJ2-7; D not resolved. The receptor was isolated from an adult who received the AZD1222 COVID-19 vaccine. The CDR3 here is CASSVGGGSPYEQYF. CDR3 DNA: TGTGCCAGCAGCGTAGGAGGTGGCAGCCCCTACGAGCAGTACTTC.